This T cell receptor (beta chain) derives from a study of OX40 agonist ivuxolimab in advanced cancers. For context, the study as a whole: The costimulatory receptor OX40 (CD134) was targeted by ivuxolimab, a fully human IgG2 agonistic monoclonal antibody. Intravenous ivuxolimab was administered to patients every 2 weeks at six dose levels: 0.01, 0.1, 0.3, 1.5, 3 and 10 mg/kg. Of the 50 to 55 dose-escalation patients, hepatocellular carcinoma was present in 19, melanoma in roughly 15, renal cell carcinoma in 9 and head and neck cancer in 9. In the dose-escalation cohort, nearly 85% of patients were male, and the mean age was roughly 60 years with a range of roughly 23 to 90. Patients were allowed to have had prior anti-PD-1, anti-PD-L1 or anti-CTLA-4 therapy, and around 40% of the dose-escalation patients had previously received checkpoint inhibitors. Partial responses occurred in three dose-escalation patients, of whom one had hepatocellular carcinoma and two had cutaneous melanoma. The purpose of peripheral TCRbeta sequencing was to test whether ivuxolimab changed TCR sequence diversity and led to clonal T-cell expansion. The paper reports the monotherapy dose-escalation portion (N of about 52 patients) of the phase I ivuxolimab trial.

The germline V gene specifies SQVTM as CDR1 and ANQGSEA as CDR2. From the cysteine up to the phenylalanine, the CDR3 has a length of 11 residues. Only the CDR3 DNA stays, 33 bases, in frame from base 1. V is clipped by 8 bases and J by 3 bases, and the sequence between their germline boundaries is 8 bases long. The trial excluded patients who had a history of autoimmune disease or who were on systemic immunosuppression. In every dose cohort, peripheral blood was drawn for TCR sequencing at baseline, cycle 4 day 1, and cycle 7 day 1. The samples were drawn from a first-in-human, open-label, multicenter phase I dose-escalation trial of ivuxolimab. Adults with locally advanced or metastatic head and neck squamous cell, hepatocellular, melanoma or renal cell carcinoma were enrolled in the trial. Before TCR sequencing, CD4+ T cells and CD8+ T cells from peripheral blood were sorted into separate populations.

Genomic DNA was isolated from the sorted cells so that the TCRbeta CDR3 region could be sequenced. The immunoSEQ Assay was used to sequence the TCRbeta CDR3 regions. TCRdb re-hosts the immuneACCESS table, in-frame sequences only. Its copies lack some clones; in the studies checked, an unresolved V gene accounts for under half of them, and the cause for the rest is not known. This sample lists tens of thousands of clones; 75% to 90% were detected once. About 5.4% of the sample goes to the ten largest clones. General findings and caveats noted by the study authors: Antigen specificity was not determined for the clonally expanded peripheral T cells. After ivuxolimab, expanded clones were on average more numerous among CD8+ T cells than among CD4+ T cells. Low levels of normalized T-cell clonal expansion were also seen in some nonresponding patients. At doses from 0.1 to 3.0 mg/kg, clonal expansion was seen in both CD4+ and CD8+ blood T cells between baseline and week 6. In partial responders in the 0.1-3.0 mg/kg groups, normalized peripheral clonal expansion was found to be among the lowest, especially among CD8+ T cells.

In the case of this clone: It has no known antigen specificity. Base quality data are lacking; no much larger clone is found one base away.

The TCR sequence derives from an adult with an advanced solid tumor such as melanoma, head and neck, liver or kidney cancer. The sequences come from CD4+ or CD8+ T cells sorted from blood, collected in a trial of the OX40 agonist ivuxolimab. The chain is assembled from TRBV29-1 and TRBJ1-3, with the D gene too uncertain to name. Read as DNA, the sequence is TGCAGCACCCGGGTTGGAAACACCATATATTTT. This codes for CSTRVGNTIYF.